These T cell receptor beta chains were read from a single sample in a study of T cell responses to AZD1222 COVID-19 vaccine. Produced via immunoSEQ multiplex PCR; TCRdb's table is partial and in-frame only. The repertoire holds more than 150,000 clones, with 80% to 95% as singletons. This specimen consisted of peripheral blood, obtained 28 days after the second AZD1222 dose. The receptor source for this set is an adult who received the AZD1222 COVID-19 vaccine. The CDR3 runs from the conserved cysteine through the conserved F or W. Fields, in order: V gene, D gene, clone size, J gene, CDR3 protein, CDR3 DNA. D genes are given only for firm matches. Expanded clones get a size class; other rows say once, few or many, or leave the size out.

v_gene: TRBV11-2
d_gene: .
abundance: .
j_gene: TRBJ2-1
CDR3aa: CASSLAGYHEQFF
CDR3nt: TGTGCCAGCAGCTTAGCAGGGTACCATGAGCAGTTCTTC

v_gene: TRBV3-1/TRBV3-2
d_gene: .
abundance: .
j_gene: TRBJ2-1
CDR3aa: CASSQAGSNEQFF
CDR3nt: TGTGCCAGCAGCCAAGCGGGAAGCAATGAGCAGTTCTTC

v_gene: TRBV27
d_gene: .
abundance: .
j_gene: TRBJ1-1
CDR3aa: CASKLQGGTEAFF
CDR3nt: TGTGCCAGCAAATTACAGGGAGGTACTGAAGCTTTCTTT

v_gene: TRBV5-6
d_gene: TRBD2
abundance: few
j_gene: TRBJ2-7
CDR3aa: CASSLYGGTDSYEQYF
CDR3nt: TGTGCCAGCAGCTTGTACGGGGGGACGGACTCCTACGAGCAGTACTTC

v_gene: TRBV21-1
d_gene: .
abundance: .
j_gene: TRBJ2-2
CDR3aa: CASSTQSDGQPRLNTGELFF
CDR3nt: TGTGCCAGCAGCACCCAATCGGACGGACAGCCCCGTTTGAACACCGGGGAGCTGTTTTTT

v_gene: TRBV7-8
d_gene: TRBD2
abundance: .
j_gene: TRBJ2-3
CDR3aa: CASSLGLAGVADTQYF
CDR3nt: TGTGCCAGCAGCTTAGGGCTAGCGGGAGTTGCAGATACGCAGTATTTT

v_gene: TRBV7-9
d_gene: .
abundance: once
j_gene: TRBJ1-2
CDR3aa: CASSLWTLSNYGYTF
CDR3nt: TGTGCCAGCAGCTTATGGACACTATCAAATTATGGCTACACCTTC

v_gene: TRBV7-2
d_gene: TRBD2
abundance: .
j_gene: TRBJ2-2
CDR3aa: CASSLSPRTSDGGELFF
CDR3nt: TGTGCCAGCAGCTTATCCCCGCGGACTAGCGATGGCGGGGAGCTGTTTTTT

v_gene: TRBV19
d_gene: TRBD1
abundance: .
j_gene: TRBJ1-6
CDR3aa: CASQTSGGAALNSPLHF
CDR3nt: TGTGCCAGCCAAACTTCAGGGGGAGCCGCTTTAAATTCACCCCTCCACTTT

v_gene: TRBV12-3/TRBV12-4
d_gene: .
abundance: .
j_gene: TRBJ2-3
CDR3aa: CASSRGGTNTQYF
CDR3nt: TGTGCCAGCAGCCGAGGAGGGACAAATACGCAGTATTTT